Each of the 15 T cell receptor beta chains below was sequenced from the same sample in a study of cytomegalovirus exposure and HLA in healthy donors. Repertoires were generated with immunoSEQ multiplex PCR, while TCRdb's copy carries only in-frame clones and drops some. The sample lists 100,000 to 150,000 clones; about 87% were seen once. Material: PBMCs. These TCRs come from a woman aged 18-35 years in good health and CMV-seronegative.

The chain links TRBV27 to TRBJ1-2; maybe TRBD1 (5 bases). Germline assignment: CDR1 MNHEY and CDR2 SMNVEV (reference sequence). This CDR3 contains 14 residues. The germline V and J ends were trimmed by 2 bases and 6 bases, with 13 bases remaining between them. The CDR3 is CASSLVRGGDGYTF. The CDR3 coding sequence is TGTGCCAGCAGTTTAGTCCGGGGGGGGGATGGCTACACCTTC.

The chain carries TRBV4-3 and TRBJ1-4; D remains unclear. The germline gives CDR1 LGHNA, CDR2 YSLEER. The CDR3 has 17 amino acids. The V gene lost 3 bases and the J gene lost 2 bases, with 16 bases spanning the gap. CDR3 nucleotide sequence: TGCGCCAGCAGCCAGGATCTAGCGGGGAGGACTAATGAAAAACTGTTTTTT. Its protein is CASSQDLAGRTNEKLFF.

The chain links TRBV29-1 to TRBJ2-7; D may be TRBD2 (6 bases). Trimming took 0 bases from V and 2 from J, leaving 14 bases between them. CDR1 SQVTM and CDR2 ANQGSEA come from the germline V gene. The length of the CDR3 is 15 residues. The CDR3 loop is CSVEETGDSTYEQYF. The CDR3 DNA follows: TGCAGCGTTGAAGAGACGGGGGACTCCACCTACGAGCAGTACTTC.

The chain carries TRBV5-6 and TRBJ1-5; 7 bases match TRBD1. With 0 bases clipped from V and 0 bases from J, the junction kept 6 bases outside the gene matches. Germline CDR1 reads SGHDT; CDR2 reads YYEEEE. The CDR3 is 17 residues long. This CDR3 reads CASSLAGGGYSNQPQHF. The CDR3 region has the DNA TGTGCCAGCAGCTTGGCAGGGGGAGGATATAGCAATCAGCCCCAGCATTTT.

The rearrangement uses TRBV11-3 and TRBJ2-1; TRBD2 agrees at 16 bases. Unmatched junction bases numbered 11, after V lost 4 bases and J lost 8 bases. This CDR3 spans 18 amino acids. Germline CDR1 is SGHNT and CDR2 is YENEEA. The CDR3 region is CASSSGLAGGPEDDEQFF. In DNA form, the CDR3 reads TGTGCCAGCAGCTCGGGACTAGCGGGGGGGCCCGAGGACGATGAGCAGTTCTTC.

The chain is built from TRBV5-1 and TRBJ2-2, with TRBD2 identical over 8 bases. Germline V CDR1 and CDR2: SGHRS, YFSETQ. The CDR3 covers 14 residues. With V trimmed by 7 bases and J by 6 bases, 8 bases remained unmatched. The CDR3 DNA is TGCGCCAGCCGGGGACTAGTCCGCGCCGGGGAGCTGTTTTTT. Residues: CASRGLVRAGELFF. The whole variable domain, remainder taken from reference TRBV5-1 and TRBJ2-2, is KAGVTQTPRYLIKTRGQQVTLSCSPISGHRSVSWYQQTPGQGLQFLFEYFSETQRNKGNFPGRFSGRQFSNSRSEMNVSTLELGDSALYLCASRGLVRAGELFFGEGSRLTVL.

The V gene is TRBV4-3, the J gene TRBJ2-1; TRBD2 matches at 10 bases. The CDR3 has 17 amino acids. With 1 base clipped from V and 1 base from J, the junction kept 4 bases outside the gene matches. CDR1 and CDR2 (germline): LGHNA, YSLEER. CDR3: CASSQGSSGGSYNEQFF. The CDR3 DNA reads TGCGCCAGCAGCCAAGGTTCTAGCGGGGGATCCTACAATGAGCAGTTCTTC.

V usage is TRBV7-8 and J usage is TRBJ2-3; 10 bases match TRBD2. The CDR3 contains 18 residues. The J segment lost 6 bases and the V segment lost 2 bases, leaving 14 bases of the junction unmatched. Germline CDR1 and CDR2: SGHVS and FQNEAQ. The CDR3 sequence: CASSLSVAGGRLRDTQYF. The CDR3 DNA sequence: TGTGCCAGCAGCTTATCAGTAGCGGGGGGTCGACTTAGGGATACGCAGTATTTT. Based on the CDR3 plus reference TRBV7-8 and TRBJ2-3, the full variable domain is GAGVSQSPRYKVAKRGQDVALRCDPISGHVSLFWYQQALGQGPEFLTYFQNEAQLDKSGLPSDRFFAERPEGSVSTLKIQRTQQEDSAVYLCASSLSVAGGRLRDTQYFGPGTRLTVL.

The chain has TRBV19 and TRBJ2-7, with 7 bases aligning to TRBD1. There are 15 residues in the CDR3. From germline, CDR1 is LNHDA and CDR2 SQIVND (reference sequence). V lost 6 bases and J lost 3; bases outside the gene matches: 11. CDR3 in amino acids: CASSNAGTASYEQYF. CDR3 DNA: TGTGCCAGTAGCAACGCCGGGACAGCGAGCTACGAGCAGTACTTC.

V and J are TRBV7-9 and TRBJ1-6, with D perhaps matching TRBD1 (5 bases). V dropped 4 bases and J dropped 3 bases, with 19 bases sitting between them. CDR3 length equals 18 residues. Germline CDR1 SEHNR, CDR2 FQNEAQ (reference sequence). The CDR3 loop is CASSSPGLNAVYNSPLHF. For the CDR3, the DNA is TGTGCCAGCAGCTCACCGGGACTGAACGCAGTCTATAATTCACCCCTCCACTTT.

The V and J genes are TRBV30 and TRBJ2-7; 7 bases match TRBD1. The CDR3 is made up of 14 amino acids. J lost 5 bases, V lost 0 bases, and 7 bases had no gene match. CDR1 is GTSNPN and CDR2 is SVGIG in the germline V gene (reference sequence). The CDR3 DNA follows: TGTGCCTGGAGTGTGGGAAGGGGGCGCAACGAGCAGTACTTC. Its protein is CAWSVGRGRNEQYF.

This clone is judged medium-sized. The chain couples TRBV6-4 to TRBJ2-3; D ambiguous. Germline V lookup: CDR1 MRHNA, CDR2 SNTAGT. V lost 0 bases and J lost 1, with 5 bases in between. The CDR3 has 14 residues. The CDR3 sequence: CASSDSTGTDTQYF. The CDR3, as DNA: TGTGCCAGCAGTGACTCAACAGGCACAGATACGCAGTATTTT.

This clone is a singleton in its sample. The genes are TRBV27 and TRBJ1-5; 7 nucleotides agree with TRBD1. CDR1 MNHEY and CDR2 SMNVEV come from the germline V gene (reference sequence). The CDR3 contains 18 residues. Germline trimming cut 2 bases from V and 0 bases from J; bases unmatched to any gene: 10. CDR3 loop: CASSLTVPGGYSNQPQHF. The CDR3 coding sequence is TGTGCCAGCAGTTTAACGGTACCAGGGGGGTATAGCAATCAGCCCCAGCATTTT.

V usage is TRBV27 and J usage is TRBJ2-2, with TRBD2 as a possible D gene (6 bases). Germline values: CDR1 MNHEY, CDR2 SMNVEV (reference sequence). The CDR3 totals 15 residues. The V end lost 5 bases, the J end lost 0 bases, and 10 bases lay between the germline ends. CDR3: CASSTGTANTGELFF. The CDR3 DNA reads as TGTGCCAGCAGTACCGGGACTGCGAACACCGGGGAGCTGTTTTTT.

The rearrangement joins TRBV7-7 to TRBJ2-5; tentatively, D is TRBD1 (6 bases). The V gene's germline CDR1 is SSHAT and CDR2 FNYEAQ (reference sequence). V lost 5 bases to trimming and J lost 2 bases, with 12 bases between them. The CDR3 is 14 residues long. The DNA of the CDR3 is TGTGCCAGCAGCAAGGGACAACAGCAAGAGACCCAGTACTTC. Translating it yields CASSKGQQQETQYF.